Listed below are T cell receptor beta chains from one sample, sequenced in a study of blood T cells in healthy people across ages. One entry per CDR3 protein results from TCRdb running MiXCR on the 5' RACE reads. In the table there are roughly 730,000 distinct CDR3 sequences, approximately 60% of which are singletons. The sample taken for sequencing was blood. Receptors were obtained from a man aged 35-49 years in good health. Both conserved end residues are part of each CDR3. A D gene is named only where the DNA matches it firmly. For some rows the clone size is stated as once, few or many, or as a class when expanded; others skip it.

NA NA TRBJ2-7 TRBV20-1 TGCAGTGCTATGCCAGGGTCCTACGAGCAGTACTTC CSAMPGSYEQYF
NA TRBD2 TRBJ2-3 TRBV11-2 TGTGCCAGCAGCTCCTCGCCGACTAGCGGAAGCACAGATACGCAGTATTTT CASSSSPTSGSTDTQYF
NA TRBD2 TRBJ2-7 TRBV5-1 TGCGCCAGCAGCTTGGGGACTAGCGGGCTGTACGAGCAGTACTTC CASSLGTSGLYEQYF
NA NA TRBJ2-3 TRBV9 TGTGCCAGCAGCGTAGTTCTGACAGCGGGCACAGATACGCAGTATTTT CASSVVLTAGTDTQYF
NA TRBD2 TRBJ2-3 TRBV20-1 TGCAGTGCTAACCCCAGGACTAGCCACTACACAGATACGCAGTATTTT CSANPRTSHYTDTQYF
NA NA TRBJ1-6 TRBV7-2 TGTGCCAGCAGCTTCTCCGGGACGGAATATAATTCACCCCTCCACTTT CASSFSGTEYNSPLHF
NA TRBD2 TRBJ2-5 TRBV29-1 TGCAGCGAAGGACTAGCGGGAGTAGAGACCCAGTACTTC CSEGLAGVETQYF
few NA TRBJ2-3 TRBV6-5 TGTGCCAGCAGTTCCAATCGGAGGGGGCCGCAGTATTTT CASSSNRRGPQYF
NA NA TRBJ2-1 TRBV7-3 TGTGCCAGCAGCTTAAGGGGCTCCCAGGAGCAGTTCTTC CASSLRGSQEQFF
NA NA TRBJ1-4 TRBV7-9 TGTGCCAGCAGCGTCCGCAGGGGAGGTGTTCGGTCAACTAATGAAAAACTGTTTTTT CASSVRRGGVRSTNEKLFF
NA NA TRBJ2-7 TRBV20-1 TGCAGTGCTAGCCAGGCAACGGGAGTCAACGAGCAGTACTTC CSASQATGVNEQYF